Below are 14 T cell receptor beta chains sequenced from a single sample in a study of shared clonotypes between healthy human individuals. Method: immunoSEQ multiplex PCR; TCRdb's copy keeps in-frame clones and lacks some. The sample gives about 2 million clones, over 85% of which show up once; 0.13% is in the top ten. Material for sequencing was naive CD4+ T cells sorted from blood. Subset indicated: CD45RA+ positively selected. The source of these receptors is a man between 18 and 35 years old in good health.

V gene TRBV30 combines with J gene TRBJ2-1; D is perhaps TRBD1 (6 bases). The germline V gene has CDR1 GTSNPN and CDR2 SVGIG (reference sequence). CDR3 size: 14 residues. V lost 5 bases and J 0 bases, leaving 11 bases between the germline ends. CDR3 nucleotides: TGTGCCTGGCTCGGACAGCGCTCCTACAATGAGCAGTTCTTC. Protein product: CAWLGQRSYNEQFF.

The genes are TRBV28 and TRBJ1-5; a weak D match, TRBD1 (5 bases). This CDR3 comprises 17 residues. Trimming cost V 5 bases and J 2 bases, with 19 bases left between them. The germline CDR1 and CDR2 sequences are MDHEN and SYDVKM. CDR3 nucleotide sequence: TGTGCCAGCAGTCCCCTTCGCAGGGTAGGAGGCAATCAGCCCCAGCATTTT. Amino acids: CASSPLRRVGGNQPQHF.

With respect to this clone: The junction departs from the called germline gene at one end, perhaps through a read error. The V call is TRBV7-7, the J call TRBJ2-2; no clear D. The CDR3 sequence is 16 residues long. Looked up from germline, CDR1 is SSHAT and CDR2 is FNYEAQ (reference sequence). DNA of the CDR3: TGTGCTAGCAGCTTACGAGTAGCCTCGAACACCGGGGAGCTGTTTTTT. Its translation: CASSLRVASNTGELFF.

The chain joins TRBV7-2 to TRBJ2-7; 10 nucleotides match TRBD2. V was pared by 5 bases and J by 7 bases, with 14 bases of the junction left unmatched. Germline V CDR1 and CDR2: SGHTA, FQGNSA. This CDR3 region has 16 residues. The CDR3 bases are TGTGCCAGCAGCCGGGACCTTAGCGGGAGGTGGTGGGAGCAGTACTTC. Protein sequence: CASSRDLSGRWWEQYF.

The genes are TRBV5-5 and TRBJ1-1; the D gene is possibly TRBD1 (5 bases). The CDR3 sequence is 16 residues long. The V gene's germline CDR1 is SGHKS and CDR2 YYEKEE (reference sequence). V lost 4 bases, J lost 0 bases, and 16 bases lay in between. The CDR3 sequence: CASSPRTGTVNTEAFF. The CDR3, as DNA: TGTGCCAGCAGCCCTCGCACCGGGACGGTGAACACTGAAGCTTTCTTT.

This chain uses TRBV12-2 with TRBJ1-2; the table assigns TRBD1, which was not confirmed against the DNA. TRBV12-2 has pseudogene status. This CDR3 region has 13 residues. The CDR3 sequence is CASRPDRDGGYTF. In DNA, the CDR3 is TGTGCAAGTCGACCCGACAGGGATGGTGGCTACACCTTC.

This clone was counted once. The CDR3 reads CASGLVRQGPTGELFF. Written as DNA, the CDR3 is TGTGCTAGTGGTTTGGTACGACAGGGCCCCACCGGGGAGCTGTTTTTT. V and J are TRBV12-5 and TRBJ2-2, with TRBD1 matching 7 bases. There are 16 residues in the CDR3. Germline CDR1 is LGHNT and CDR2 is FRNRAP. With V trimmed by 0 bases and J by 4 bases, 5 bases remained unmatched.

The chain links TRBV2 to TRBJ2-2, with D perhaps TRBD1 (6 bases). CDR1 is SNHLY, CDR2 FYNNEI, per germline. Trimming pared 0 bases from V and 10 bases from J, leaving 18 bases between. CDR3 length equals 16 residues. CDR3 amino acids: CASSEALEGVAKELFF. DNA of the CDR3: TGTGCCAGCAGTGAAGCGCTAGAGGGGGTTGCTAAGGAGCTGTTTTTT.

Concerning this clone itself: Possible read error: a much larger clone is one base away. V usage is TRBV7-2 and J usage is TRBJ2-7; D not certain. Germline values: CDR1 SGHTA, CDR2 FQGNSA. This CDR3 comprises 14 residues. The chain's CDR3 is CASGLVGRPYEQYF. For the CDR3, the DNA is TGTGCCAGCGGCTTAGTCGGTCGGCCCTACGAGCAGTACTTC. Filled out from reference TRBV7-2 and TRBJ2-7, the complete variable domain reads GAGVSQSPSNKVTEKGKDVELRCDPISGHTALYWYRQSLGQGLEFLIYFQGNSAPDKSGLPSDRFSAERTGGSVSTLTIQRTQQEDSAVYLCASGLVGRPYEQYFGPGTRLTVT.

This chain uses TRBV5-1 with TRBJ2-3; D is perhaps TRBD2 (6 bases). The ends were cut back, 0 bases at V and 4 bases at J, with 18 bases in the middle. The CDR3 is 17 amino acids. Germline V gives CDR1 SGHRS, CDR2 YFSETQ. CDR3 amino acids: CASSLGPETSQSDTQYF. DNA of the CDR3: TGCGCCAGCAGCTTGGGCCCCGAGACTAGTCAATCAGATACGCAGTATTTT.

The chain's CDR3 is CASSSQGFRAGELFF. The CDR3 coding sequence is TGCGCCAGCAGCTCACAGGGCTTTAGGGCCGGGGAGCTGTTTTTT. The V call is TRBV5-1, the J call TRBJ2-2; weak D call: TRBD1 (6 bases). Germline values: CDR1 SGHRS, CDR2 YFSETQ. This CDR3 has 15 amino acids. Trimming removed 3 bases at V and 6 bases at J, with 15 bases between.

This chain connects TRBV30 to TRBJ1-5; TRBD1 matches 11 bases. Germline trimming cut 3 bases from V and 6 bases from J; bases unmatched to any gene: 7. This CDR3 region has 15 residues. From germline, CDR1 is GTSNPN and CDR2 SVGIG (reference sequence). DNA of the CDR3: TGTGCCTGGAGCTTTTCCGGGACAGGGGGTCAGCCCCAGCATTTT. Residues: CAWSFSGTGGQPQHF.

This clone came up many times. The chain recombines TRBV30 with TRBJ2-7; D may be TRBD2 (5 bases). The CDR3 loop spans 13 amino acids. The V gene's germline CDR1 is GTSNPN and CDR2 SVGIG (reference sequence). The V gene lost 2 bases and the J gene lost 1 base, with 9 bases spanning the gap. CDR3 DNA: TGTGCCTGGAGTCGCTGGACTTCCTACGAGCAGTACTTC. Translated, it gives CAWSRWTSYEQYF.

The V call is TRBV19, the J call TRBJ2-6; D may be TRBD1 (6 bases). CDR3 length: 16 amino acids. Per germline, CDR1 LNHDA and CDR2 SQIVND (reference sequence). The V end lost 6 bases, the J end lost 0 bases, and 12 bases lay between the germline ends. CDR3 coding DNA: TGTGCCAGTAGCCAAGGACAGACCTCTGGGGCCAACGTCCTGACTTTC. Translating gives CASSQGQTSGANVLTF.